Below, 17 T cell receptor beta chains from the same sample are listed, as sequenced in a study of T cell clusters in autoimmune cytopenias. Each sample's input was around 250 ng genomic DNA, some 34,000 genome equivalents. Multiplex touch-down PCR amplified TRB using TRB-A and TRB-B pools in one tube. Reanalyzing the multiplex PCR reads, TCRdb keeps one entry per CDR3 protein, without DNA. The sample shows around 8,000 distinct CDR3 sequences, and roughly 3.2% sits with its ten largest clones. Sequenced input: peripheral blood. Receptors originate from a human donor with an autoimmune cytopenia or autoimmune hepatitis (not recorded which).

The chain uses TRBV5-1 and TRBJ2-2; TCRdb reports TRBD2, a call that lacks DNA to check it against. The CDR3 has 17 amino acids. CDR1 and CDR2 from the germline V gene are SGHRS and YFSETQ. This chain's CDR3 is CASSGGLAGTFAGELFF.

The chain couples TRBV5-4 to TRBJ2-1; the D call of TRBD2 rests on TCRdb alone, since no DNA is present to check it. The CDR3 consists of 15 residues. The germline gives CDR1 SGHNT, CDR2 YYREEE (reference sequence). CDR3 protein: CASSPRLADYNEQFF.

By frequency, this clonotype is medium-sized (0.01 to 0.1%). The CDR3 is CSARQTDTQYF. This chain links TRBV20-1 with TRBJ2-3. The germline V gene encodes CDR1 DFQATT and CDR2 SNEGSKA (reference sequence). The CDR3 runs 11 residues.

This clonotype is classed as medium-sized (0.01 to 0.1%) by frequency. The chain uses TRBV13 and TRBJ2-3; TCRdb indicates TRBD2, and absent DNA this call remains unverified. This CDR3 has 16 amino acids. Germline CDR1 PRHDT, CDR2 FYEKMQ (reference sequence). The CDR3: CASSFWGGSPTDTQYF.

This clonotype counts as medium-sized by frequency. The genes are TRBV6-5 and TRBJ1-2; TCRdb returns TRBD1, unconfirmable since there is no DNA. CDR1 and CDR2 from the germline V gene are MNHEY and SVGAGI. The CDR3 loop spans 17 amino acids. The CDR3 loop is CASSLSSSAHSNYGYTF.

This clonotype shows up as medium-sized by frequency. The J gene is TRBJ2-2, the V gene TRBV5-5; TCRdb selects TRBD1, and the lack of DNA leaves this call unchecked. Germline V CDR1 and CDR2: SGHKS, YYEKEE (reference sequence). CDR3 length: 11 residues. Here the CDR3 reads CASQGTGELFF.

This chain connects TRBV20-1 to TRBJ1-2; the TCRdb D gene call, TRBD1, has no DNA to confirm it. The CDR3 runs to 15 residues. Germline V gene data show CDR1 as DFQATT and CDR2 as SNEGSKA (reference sequence). CDR3 sequence: CSAQQGVPEAYGYTF.

The gene calls are TRBV5-1 and TRBJ2-1. This CDR3 has 13 residues. Germline CDR1 is SGHRS and CDR2 is YFSETQ. CDR3 region: CASSTRTKNEQFF. The entire variable domain, with the rest obtained from reference TRBV5-1 and TRBJ2-1, is as follows: KAGVTQTPRYLIKTRGQQVTLSCSPISGHRSVSWYQQTPGQGLQFLFEYFSETQRNKGNFPGRFSGRQFSNSRSEMNVSTLELGDSALYLCASSTRTKNEQFFGPGTRLTVL.

J is TRBJ2-1 and V is TRBV19; no DNA is available, so the TRBD1 call from TCRdb remains unchecked. This CDR3 is 14 amino acids long. The germline V gene has CDR1 LNHDA and CDR2 SQIVND (reference sequence). The CDR3 loop reads CAIQEGLAVDEQFF.

This clonotype is classed as medium-sized by frequency. The chain is built from TRBV30 and TRBJ1-6; TCRdb outputs TRBD1, but without DNA this stays unchecked. This CDR3 is 13 amino acids long. The germline CDR1 and CDR2 sequences are GTSNPN and SVGIG (reference sequence). The chain's CDR3 is CAWNQGPNSPLHF.

V gene TRBV5-6 combines with J gene TRBJ2-3; TCRdb's D gene call, TRBD2, goes unchecked for lack of DNA. Per germline, CDR1 SGHDT and CDR2 YYEEEE. The CDR3 is 16 amino acids. The chain's CDR3 is CASSVLGPLSTDTQYF.

This chain links TRBV19 with TRBJ2-5; TCRdb gives TRBD1 as the D gene, but with no DNA this cannot be confirmed. There are 14 residues in the CDR3. CDR1 is LNHDA and CDR2 is SQIVND in the germline V gene (reference sequence). CDR3 sequence reads: CASSTRTGVETQYF.

V and J are TRBV12-3 or TRBV12-4 and TRBJ1-3. There are 13 residues in the CDR3. CDR3 region: CASSRMTGNTIYF.

The chain is built from TRBV27 and TRBJ2-1; as DNA is missing, the TRBD1 call by TCRdb cannot be tested. The germline V gene has CDR1 MNHEY and CDR2 SMNVEV (reference sequence). This CDR3 comprises 15 residues. The CDR3 region is CASTHLGTLYNEQFF.

This clonotype is medium-sized by frequency. V usage is TRBV6-5 and J usage is TRBJ1-3; checking the TCRdb D call of TRBD1 is not possible without DNA. The CDR3 has 16 amino acids. Germline loops: CDR1 MNHEY, CDR2 SVGAGI. CDR3 region: CASSYTTGVPGNTIYF.

This clonotype registers medium-sized by frequency. CDR3 sequence reads: CASTDRFHEQYF. The genes are TRBV6-2 or TRBV6-3 and TRBJ2-7; the TCRdb D gene call, TRBD1, has no DNA to confirm it. CDR3 length: 12 amino acids. Germline-derived CDR1 and CDR2 are MNHEY and SVGEGT.

The V gene is TRBV4-3, the J gene TRBJ2-7; absent DNA, TCRdb's TRBD1 call cannot be checked. The CDR3 spans 14 residues. CDR1 LGHNA and CDR2 YSLEER come from the germline V gene. The CDR3 is CASSQGGSSYEKYF.